The source of this T cell receptor (beta chain) is a study of OX40 agonist ivuxolimab in advanced cancers. As for the study more broadly: Ivuxolimab was a fully human IgG2 agonistic monoclonal antibody targeting the costimulatory receptor OX40 (CD134). Intravenous ivuxolimab was administered to patients every 2 weeks at six dose levels: 0.01, 0.1, 0.3, 1.5, 3 and 10 mg/kg. Of the 50 to 55 dose-escalation patients, hepatocellular carcinoma was present in approximately 20, melanoma in approximately 15, renal cell carcinoma in 9 and head and neck cancer in 9. The dose-escalation cohort was about 83% male with a mean age of roughly 60 years, ranging from about 23 to 85. Prior anti-PD-1, anti-PD-L1 or anti-CTLA-4 therapy was permitted, and about two fifths of dose-escalation patients had received checkpoint inhibitors. Partial responses occurred in three dose-escalation patients: two with cutaneous melanoma and one with hepatocellular carcinoma. Peripheral TCRbeta sequencing was intended to test whether TCR sequence diversity was altered and clonal T-cell expansion was caused by ivuxolimab. The monotherapy dose-escalation portion (N ≈ 52 patients) of the phase I ivuxolimab trial is reported in the paper.

General study outcomes and caveats: On average, CD8+ T cells showed more expanded clones than CD4+ T cells after ivuxolimab. Partial responders in the 0.1-3.0 mg/kg groups had among the lowest normalized peripheral clonal expansion, especially among CD8+ T cells. Antigen specificity was not determined for the clonally expanded peripheral T cells. At doses of 0.1 to 3.0 mg/kg, clonal expansion of both CD4+ and CD8+ T cells in blood was seen between baseline and week 6. Low levels of normalized T-cell clonal expansion were also seen in some patients who did not respond.

Concerning this clone: This clone's antigen is unknown. Base quality data are lacking; no much larger clone is found one base away.

The trial excluded patients who had a history of autoimmune disease or who were on systemic immunosuppression. Peripheral blood for TCR sequencing was collected from all dose cohorts at baseline, on cycle 4 day 1, and on cycle 7 day 1. Samples came from an open-label, multicenter, first-in-human phase I dose-escalation trial of ivuxolimab. Adults with locally advanced or metastatic melanoma, renal cell carcinoma, hepatocellular carcinoma or head and neck squamous cell carcinoma were enrolled in the trial. Before TCR sequencing, CD4+ T cells and CD8+ T cells were sorted from peripheral blood as separate populations. Genomic DNA was isolated from the sorted cells so that the TCRbeta CDR3 region could be sequenced. TCRbeta CDR3 regions were sequenced using the immunoSEQ Assay. Not all clones reach the TCRdb copy of this immuneACCESS table, which keeps in-frame sequences only. Checked studies attribute under half of the gap to unresolved V genes and leave the rest unexplained. In this sample the table shows roughly 48,000 clones, roughly four fifths of which occur a single time. The leading ten clones occupy about 2% of the sample.

Trimming at the junction amounts to 8 bases on V and 7 bases on J, and the germline ends lie 11 bases apart. The CDR3 runs 11 amino acids, cysteine and phenylalanine included. The entry retains the CDR3 DNA only, 33 bases that are in frame from base 1. CDR1 and CDR2 are drawn from the germline V gene: SNHLY, FYNNEI. The chain uses TRBV2 and TRBJ2-5; D gene: possibly TRBD1, on 6 matching bases. Sequencing used CD4+ or CD8+ T cells sorted from blood, obtained in a trial of the OX40 agonist ivuxolimab. This sequence was found in an adult with an advanced solid tumor such as melanoma, head and neck, liver or kidney cancer. Read as DNA, the sequence is TGTGCCAGCGGGGGCGCGGGGACCCAGTACTTC. This is translated as CASGGAGTQYF.